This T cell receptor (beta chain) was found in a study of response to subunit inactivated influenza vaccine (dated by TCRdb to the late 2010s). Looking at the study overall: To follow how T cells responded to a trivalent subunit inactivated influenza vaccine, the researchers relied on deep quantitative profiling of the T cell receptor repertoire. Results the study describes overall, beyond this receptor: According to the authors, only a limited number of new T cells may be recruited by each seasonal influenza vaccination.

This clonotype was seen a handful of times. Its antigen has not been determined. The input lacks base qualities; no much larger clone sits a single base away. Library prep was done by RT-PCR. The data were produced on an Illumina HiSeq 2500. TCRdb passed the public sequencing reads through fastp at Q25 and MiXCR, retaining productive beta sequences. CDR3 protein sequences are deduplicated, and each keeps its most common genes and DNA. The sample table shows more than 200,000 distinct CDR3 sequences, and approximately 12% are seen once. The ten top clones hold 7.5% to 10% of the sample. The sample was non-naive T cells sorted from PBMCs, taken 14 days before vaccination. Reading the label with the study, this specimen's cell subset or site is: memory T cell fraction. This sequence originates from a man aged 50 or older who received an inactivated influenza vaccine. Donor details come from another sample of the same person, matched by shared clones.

Here is the DNA: TGTGCCAGCAGCGTAAGGGCAGGAGCCTACTCTGGGGCCAACGTCCTGACTTTC. It codes for CASSVRAGAYSGANVLTF. Recombination connected TRBV9 to TRBJ2-6; the D gene is unclear. Cut back by 1 base and 0 bases, the V and J ends lie 14 bases apart. The germline V gene provides CDR1 SGDLS and CDR2 YYNGEE. The cysteine opens and the phenylalanine closes a CDR3 of 18 amino acids. Just CDR3 DNA is preserved here, 54 bases in frame from base 1.